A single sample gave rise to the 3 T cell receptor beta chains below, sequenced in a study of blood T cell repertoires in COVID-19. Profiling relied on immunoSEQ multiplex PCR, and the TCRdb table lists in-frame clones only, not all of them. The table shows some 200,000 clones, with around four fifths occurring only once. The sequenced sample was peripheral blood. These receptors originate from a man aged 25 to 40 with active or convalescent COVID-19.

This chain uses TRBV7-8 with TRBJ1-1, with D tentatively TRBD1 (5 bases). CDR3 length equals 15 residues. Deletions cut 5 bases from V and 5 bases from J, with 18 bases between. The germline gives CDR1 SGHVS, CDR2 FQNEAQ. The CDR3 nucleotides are TGTGCCAGCAGCCGCAGGGCCCAGGGCCAAACTGAAGCTTTCTTT. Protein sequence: CASSRRAQGQTEAFF.

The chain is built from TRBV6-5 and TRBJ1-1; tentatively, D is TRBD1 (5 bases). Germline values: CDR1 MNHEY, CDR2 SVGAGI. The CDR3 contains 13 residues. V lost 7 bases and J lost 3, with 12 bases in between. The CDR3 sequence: CASNLRGDTEAFF. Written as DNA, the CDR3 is TGTGCCAGCAACTTAAGGGGTGACACTGAAGCTTTCTTT.

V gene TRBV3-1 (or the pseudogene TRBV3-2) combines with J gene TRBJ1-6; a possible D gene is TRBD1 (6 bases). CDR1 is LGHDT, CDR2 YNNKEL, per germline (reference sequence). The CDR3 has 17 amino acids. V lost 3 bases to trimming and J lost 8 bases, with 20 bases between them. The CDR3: CASSQIRGTGLDSPLHF. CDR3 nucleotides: TGTGCCAGCAGCCAGATCCGGGGTACAGGGCTCGATTCACCCCTCCACTTT.